This T cell receptor (beta chain) was retrieved from a study of blood T cell repertoires in COVID-19 (dated by TCRdb to the early 2020s). Study-wide context: Samples from collaborators originated in the United States, Italy and Spain and spanned both the acute and convalescent phases of COVID-19. Deeply sampled blood TCRbeta repertoires from subjects exposed to, actively infected with, or recovered from COVID-19 were included in the dataset. The material from the prospective study consisted of cDNA or gDNA derived from T cells, B-cell-depleted T cells, or PBMCs. Sample metadata almost always included a de-identified subject ID, COVID-19 status, age in years and sex. Where available, HLA class I and class II types were taken from metadata supplied by the sample provider and were not determined by assay-based typing. The samples were drawn from two sources: the first 160 participants of the ongoing ImmuneRACE study, and approximately 1,300 subjects contributed by 6 global collaborators. The repertoires were made available in a free public database intended to serve as a resource for research on the immune response to SARS-CoV-2.

Participants in the prospective study were aged about 18 to 95 years, lived in 20 to 30 United States geographic areas, and enrolled through a virtual design. In the prospective study, cohorts were assigned on the basis of participant-reported clinical history obtained from a screening survey and a study questionnaire. Recovered participants in ImmuneRACE Cohort 3 were defined as having two consecutive negative NP/OP PCR tests, clearance from a healthcare professional, or resolution of symptoms. In the prospective study, mobile phlebotomists collected whole blood, serum and a nasopharyngeal or oropharyngeal swab from each participant. Over a roughly two-month period, participants in the prospective study had the option of providing additional blood draws and questionnaires. Before DNA extraction, prospective study blood samples were shipped either frozen or at room temperature. Only a few counts were recorded for this clone. It has no known antigen specificity. Base qualities were left out, and no much larger clone turns up one base away.

The paper as a whole reports these results and caveats: The quantity of clinical and demographic metadata differed by source and by participant and was supplied without curation.

The CDR3 spans 15 residues, from the cysteine through the phenylalanine. Only the CDR3 portion is preserved as DNA: 45 bases, with reading frame beginning at the first base. The germline V gene gives CDR1 as MGHDK and CDR2 as SYGVNS. Relative to germline, V is missing 3 bases and J is missing 8 bases, with 11 bases of the junction outside any gene match. TCRbeta CDR3 regions were amplified from genomic DNA by means of the immunoSEQ Assay, a bias-controlled multiplex PCR. From the authors' description of their analysis: The number of nucleated cells in each sample was estimated from the amplification of reference gene primers within the assay. To quantify the absolute abundance of each unique TCRbeta CDR3 rearrangement, sequence reads were collapsed and filtered. Productive Simpson clonality was computed per sample as the square root of Simpson's diversity index over productive rearrangements. TCRdb retrieved this table from immuneACCESS and kept in-frame rearrangements only. Not all clones are present; in checked studies, unresolved V genes account for under half, and no reason is known for the remainder. V and J calls plus clone size are reproduced from that table; the DNA served to infer D and trimming. Counted in this sample were more than 100,000 clones; 84% of them appeared once. The ten largest clonotypes hold roughly 3.9% of the sample.

The sequence is built from TRBV25-1 and TRBJ1-2; TRBD1 agrees with 8 junctional bases. The receptor was derived from a woman aged 25 to 39 who had recovered from COVID-19. The sample comprised PBMCs or T cells enriched from blood (not recorded which). At the DNA level, the sequence is TGTGCCAGCAGTGATATAGGACAGGGACTTGCCGGCTACACCTTC. Its translation is CASSDIGQGLAGYTF.